The clone carrying this T cell receptor (beta chain) was found a few times. The data were taken from a study of blood T cell repertoires in COVID-19. Source study methods: Counts of nucleated cells, estimated from reference gene primer amplification, were obtained. Profiling relied on immunoSEQ multiplex PCR, and the TCRdb table lists in-frame clones only, not all of them. That table is the source of V, J and clone size, and D and trimming were worked out from the DNA. Among about 230,000 clones listed, about 87% were seen once. CDR1 and CDR2 from the germline V gene are SGHTA and FQGNSA. CDR3 size: 13 residues. V was cut by 6 bases and J by 3 bases, with 8 bases left in between.

The sample consisted of peripheral blood. The rearrangement joins TRBV7-2 to TRBJ1-4; no definite D call. The source of this sequence is a man aged 25-45 years with COVID-19, enrolled during active disease. DNA of the CDR3: TGTGCCAGCAGGACGAGGGCTAATGAAAAACTGTTTTTT. Translated, it gives CASRTRANEKLFF.